The rows below give T cell receptor beta chains drawn from one sample of a study of cytomegalovirus exposure and HLA in healthy donors. TCRdb's copy holds only in-frame clones and misses some; the assay was immunoSEQ multiplex PCR. The sample has roughly 110,000 clones; approximately 74% are singletons. Sequencing was performed on PBMCs. These receptors were taken from a woman in her thirties or forties in good health and CMV-seropositive. Both conserved end residues are part of each CDR3. The D gene is left open where the match is weak. For some rows the clone size is stated as once, few or many, or as a class when expanded; others skip it.

clone size,J gene,V gene,D gene,CDR3 DNA,CDR3 protein
-,TRBJ1-2,TRBV7-2,TRBD1,TGTGCCAGCAGCTTACCTCCAAACAGGGGGCGCGGCTATGGCTACACCTTC,CASSLPPNRGRGYGYTF
-,TRBJ1-1,TRBV2,-,TGTGCCAGCAGTGAAGAAGGGGGAACCACTGAAGCTTTCTTT,CASSEEGGTTEAFF
-,TRBJ1-2,TRBV15,TRBD1,TGTGCCACCAGCGCTAACAGGGGGCTACAGGGCTACACCTTC,CATSANRGLQGYTF
once,TRBJ2-1,TRBV7-2,TRBD2,TGTGCCAGCAGCTTAGCAGCGGGGGGCTATGGTGAGCAGTTCTTC,CASSLAAGGYGEQFF
once,TRBJ1-6,TRBV6-1,-,TGTGCCAGCAGTGAAGTACCGACAGGACAGAGTTCACCCCTCCACTTT,CASSEVPTGQSSPLHF
-,TRBJ1-6,TRBV7-8,-,TGTGCCAGCAGCTTAGCACGGACAGCCGTCGGTTCACCCCTCCACTTT,CASSLARTAVGSPLHF
-,TRBJ2-5,TRBV2,-,TGTGCCAGCAGTGAACAGGGCCCTCAAGAGACCCAGTACTTC,CASSEQGPQETQYF
-,TRBJ1-2,TRBV29-1,-,TGCAGCGTAAGATTCTGGGGCGGCTACACCTTC,CSVRFWGGYTF
-,TRBJ1-5,TRBV19,-,TGTGCCAGTAGTCTTGTAGGCAATCAGCCCCAGCATTTT,CASSLVGNQPQHF
-,TRBJ2-3,TRBV19,TRBD2,TGTGCCAGTAGTACAGCGGGGAGCACAGATACGCAGTATTTT,CASSTAGSTDTQYF
-,TRBJ2-7,TRBV19,TRBD1,TGTGCCAGTAGTTCCCCGGACAGGGAAAGGTACTTC,CASSSPDRERYF
once,TRBJ2-1,TRBV10-3,TRBD2,TGTGCCATCACTCGGACTAGCGGGGGGGAGTCCTACAATGAGCAGTTCTTC,CAITRTSGGESYNEQFF
-,TRBJ1-2,TRBV28,-,TGTGCCAGCAGTTTTGAGGACTATGGCTACACCTTC,CASSFEDYGYTF
-,TRBJ2-2,TRBV6-1,-,TGTGCCAGCAGTGAACGGAGGTACGGGGAGCTGTTTTTT,CASSERRYGELFF
-,TRBJ1-2,TRBV18,TRBD1,TGTGCCAGCTCACCAGCAGGGGGTGAGGGCTACACCTTC,CASSPAGGEGYTF
-,TRBJ2-3,TRBV2,TRBD2,TGTGCCAGCATCCCGGGACTAGCGGGAATGGATACGCAGTATTTT,CASIPGLAGMDTQYF
few,TRBJ1-4,TRBV6-6,TRBD1,TGTGCCAGCAGTGCCCGGGACAGGGCGGGAGAAAAACTGTTTTTT,CASSARDRAGEKLFF
once,TRBJ2-2,TRBV6-1,-,TGTGCCAGCATGCTGGGATGGGGCGCCGGGGAGCTGTTTTTT,CASMLGWGAGELFF
-,TRBJ1-5,TRBV7-2,-,TGTGCCAGCAGCTTACTCCTAGGGAGAGGTCAGCCCCAGCATTTT,CASSLLLGRGQPQHF
-,TRBJ1-4,TRBV7-9,-,TGTGCCAGCAGACACGAAGGGGCTAATGAAAAACTGTTTTTT,CASRHEGANEKLFF
-,TRBJ2-2,TRBV19,TRBD2,TGTGCCAGTAGTATAGACAGGACTAGTGGGCGTGGCACCGGGGAGCTGTTTTTT,CASSIDRTSGRGTGELFF
-,TRBJ2-7,TRBV14,-,TGTGCCAGCAGCCCTGTCCCTACCTACGAGCAGTACTTC,CASSPVPTYEQYF
-,TRBJ1-2,TRBV29-1,-,TGCAGCGTTTCCCGCCAGTTCTATGGCTACACCTTC,CSVSRQFYGYTF
few,TRBJ1-1,TRBV7-6,-,TGTGCCAGCAGCTTAATGCTGGGAGGAACTGAAGCTTTCTTT,CASSLMLGGTEAFF
few,TRBJ2-1,TRBV2,TRBD1,TGTGCCAGCAGTGTCCAGACAGGGTATGTGAATGAGCAGTTCTTC,CASSVQTGYVNEQFF
-,TRBJ2-1,TRBV30,TRBD1,TGTGCCTGGAGTGCCGGGACAGGGAGAGGTAATGAGCAGTTCTTC,CAWSAGTGRGNEQFF
once,TRBJ2-2,TRBV5-1,-,TGCGCCAGCAGCTCTGGAGAGGACACCGGGGAGCTGTTTTTT,CASSSGEDTGELFF
-,TRBJ2-6,TRBV19,-,TGTGCCAGTTCGTCCCTCTCTGGGGCCAACGTCCTGACTTTC,CASSSLSGANVLTF
-,TRBJ2-7,TRBV6-5,-,TGTGCCAGCAGTTACTCTCAGGATCCTTACGAGCAGTACTTC,CASSYSQDPYEQYF
-,TRBJ1-6,TRBV13,TRBD1,TGTGCCAGCAGCCGGGGGACAGTCGGGGATTCGGCCCTCCACTTT,CASSRGTVGDSALHF
-,TRBJ2-1,TRBV6-5,-,TGTGCCAGCAGTTACTCCGGGCGGGGTGGCTACAATGAGCAGTTCTTC,CASSYSGRGGYNEQFF
-,TRBJ1-3,TRBV30,-,TGTGCCTGGAGTGCCCCAGGGAACGGAAACACCATATATTTT,CAWSAPGNGNTIYF
-,TRBJ2-1,TRBV5-6,-,TGTGCCAGCAGCTCGGGCCCCGGGGATAATGAGCAGTTCTTC,CASSSGPGDNEQFF
-,TRBJ2-2,TRBV13,-,TGTGCCAGCAGCTTGGCCCCGGAGCACCTGAACACCGGGGAGCTGTTTTTT,CASSLAPEHLNTGELFF
few,TRBJ2-2,TRBV11-1,-,TGTGCCAGCAGCTTAGGAAGCTTTTCTGGGGAGCTGTTTTTT,CASSLGSFSGELFF
once,TRBJ2-7,TRBV7-8,-,TGTGCCAGCAGTTTTCCGGGGGTCCGCTCCTACGAGCAGTACTTC,CASSFPGVRSYEQYF
-,TRBJ1-1,TRBV5-1,-,TGCGCCAGCAGCGCCAATCCTGTGACAGGAACAGATGAAGCTTTCTTT,CASSANPVTGTDEAFF
-,TRBJ1-5,TRBV7-6,-,TGTGCCAGCAGCTTAGAGGGCGGGGGACGACAGCCCCAGCATTTT,CASSLEGGGRQPQHF
few,TRBJ1-2,TRBV27,-,TGTGCCAGCTCAAAAGTCCAGGGGTATTATGGCTACACCTTC,CASSKVQGYYGYTF
once,TRBJ2-3,TRBV5-5,-,TGTGCCAGCAGCTTTCTCGGCAGATTGTCAGGGGATAGCACAGATACGCAGTATTTT,CASSFLGRLSGDSTDTQYF
-,TRBJ1-5,TRBV30,-,TGTGCCTGGAGTCGGGGGGAGGCTCAGCCCCAGCATTTT,CAWSRGEAQPQHF